This T cell receptor (beta chain) was captured in a study of naive and memory T cell subsets. An oligonucleotide containing a UMI was ligated to the 3' end of TCR cDNA. Whole-blood samples were about 2.5 ml of peripheral blood from healthy adult volunteers. Amplification of ligated cDNA took four PCR rounds with SP2 and nested alpha and beta constant primers. TCRdb called the 5' RACE reads again in MiXCR, with one record for every CDR3 protein. The sample lists tens of thousands of distinct CDR3 sequences; roughly 6.7% were seen once. The ends were cut back, 0 bases at V and 1 base at J, with 10 bases in the middle. Per the germline V gene, CDR1 is SEHNR and CDR2 is FQNEAQ (reference sequence). This CDR3 contains 15 residues.

The source is a male donor in good health. V and J are TRBV7-9 and TRBJ2-7; D gene unclear. Written as DNA, the CDR3 is TGTGCCAGCAGCTTAGCCGGGTCAATGTCCTACGAGCAGTACTTC. It codes for CASSLAGSMSYEQYF.